The T cell receptor beta chain described here comes from a study of CD8 T cells in ankylosing spondylitis. Findings and limits, study-wide: Relatively rare in peripheral blood, disease-linked clones were also CD8+. Matched synovial fluid from ankylosing spondylitis patients was reported to be enriched for disease-linked clones. It appeared that ankylosing spondylitis blood was characterized by a TCR beta motif of seven or eight highly homologous variants.

This clonotype was detected many times. What it binds is not known. The CDR3 runs 16 residues. Germline V gene sequence: CDR1 SGHKS, CDR2 YYEKEE (reference sequence). J gave up 7 bases and V 0 bases, and 9 bases lay outside the gene matches. As the method for making TCR beta libraries, quantitative 5'-RACE with molecular barcodes was used. TCRdb itself ran the 5' RACE reads through MiXCR, one entry per CDR3 protein. The table includes 150,000 to 200,000 distinct CDR3 sequences, 18% detected once. The clonotype comes from a male donor aged 10 to 30 with ankylosing spondylitis or in good health (not recorded which). The chain uses TRBV5-5 and TRBJ1-4; 7 bases line up with TRBD1. Sequenced input: blood, either unsorted or a sorted T cell fraction (not recorded which). CDR3 bases: TGTGCCAGCAGCTTGGGTATGGGACAGAGGCGTGAAAAACTGTTTTTT. This encodes CASSLGMGQRREKLFF.